What follows is one T cell receptor beta chain and its context. These data come from a study of cytomegalovirus exposure and HLA in healthy donors. 13 Jbeta primers and 60 Vbeta primers were used for the PCR. The table came from immunoSEQ multiplex PCR; TCRdb's copy has only in-frame clones and leaves some out. The sample contains 200,000 or so clones, approximately 78% of which appear only once. Germline V gene data show CDR1 as MNHNS and CDR2 as SASEGT. The CDR3 consists of 17 residues. This TCR was sampled from a woman in her forties or fifties in good health and CMV-seropositive. Material: PBMCs. The chain combines TRBV6-1 with TRBJ2-5; D is perhaps TRBD1 (5 bases). The DNA end lines up better with TRBJ2-7; the J call may be wrong. CDR3: CASSEEGWNSPIYEQYF. The CDR3 DNA is TGTGCCAGCAGTGAAGAGGGGTGGAACAGCCCTATCTACGAGCAGTACTTC.